The 10 T cell receptor beta chains below were found in one sample sequenced in a study of early T cells in non-severe SARS-CoV-2 infection. One entry per CDR3 protein results from TCRdb running MiXCR on the 5' RACE reads. The profile covers 30,000 to 40,000 distinct CDR3 sequences, with about 8% appearing a single time and roughly 12% taken by the ten largest. Source: whole blood, taken at baseline. These receptors all come from an adult who was a healthcare worker with PCR-confirmed SARS-CoV-2 infection or an uninfected control (not recorded which).

The table lists this clonotype with a few counts. The chain recombines TRBV5-1 with TRBJ2-3; tentative D call: TRBD2 (7 bases). The CDR3 sequence is 16 residues long. CDR1 and CDR2 (germline): SGHRS, YFSETQ. Trimming shortened V by 0 bases and J by 2 bases, and 13 bases separated the two germline ends. CDR3 bases: TGCGCCAGCAGCTTGGGCGGGGGCCGACTCACAGATACGCAGTATTTT. Encoded protein: CASSLGGGRLTDTQYF. Full variable domain (remainder filled in from reference TRBV5-1 and TRBJ2-3): KAGVTQTPRYLIKTRGQQVTLSCSPISGHRSVSWYQQTPGQGLQFLFEYFSETQRNKGNFPGRFSGRQFSNSRSEMNVSTLELGDSALYLCASSLGGGRLTDTQYFGPGTRLTVL.

This clonotype was observed at least ten times. The chain uses TRBV6-1 and TRBJ2-3; D tentatively reads TRBD1 or TRBD2 (5 bases each). The ends were cut back, 10 bases at V and 2 bases at J, with 16 bases in the middle. Germline V gene lookup returns CDR1 MNHNS and CDR2 SASEGT. The CDR3 runs 14 residues. In nucleotides, the CDR3 is TGTGCCACCCACGCGAGGGGCCTCACAGATACGCAGTATTTT. It yields the protein CATHARGLTDTQYF.

This clonotype appeared a few times. The rearrangement joins TRBV7-6 to TRBJ2-3; 11 bases are a match to TRBD2. This CDR3 is 16 amino acids long. CDR1 is SGHVS and CDR2 is FNYEAQ in the germline V gene. V was pared by 5 bases and J by 4 bases, with 8 bases of the junction left unmatched. The CDR3 loop reads CASSPQPSGGSDTQYF. The CDR3 DNA reads TGTGCCAGCAGCCCCCAGCCTAGCGGGGGGTCAGATACGCAGTATTTT.

This clonotype was recorded at least ten times. The genes are TRBV9 and TRBJ1-4; no clear D gene. V lost 1 base and J 10 bases, leaving 11 bases between the germline ends. This CDR3 comprises 13 residues. The V gene's germline CDR1 is SGDLS and CDR2 YYNGEE. The DNA for the CDR3 is TGTGCCAGCAGCGTAAGACCGGAAGGAAAACTGTTTTTT. Amino acid sequence: CASSVRPEGKLFF. Supplemented by reference TRBV9 and TRBJ1-4, the full variable domain reads DSGVTQTPKHLITATGQRVTLRCSPRSGDLSVYWYQQSLDQGLQFLIQYYNGEERAKGNILERFSAQQFPDLHSELNLSSLELGDSALYFCASSVRPEGKLFFGSGTQLSVL.

Many counts were recorded for this clonotype. The CDR3 sequence: CASSSGQGSYEQYF. Here the CDR3 DNA reads TGCGCCAGCAGCTCAGGACAGGGTTCCTACGAGCAGTACTTC. The chain carries TRBV5-1 and TRBJ2-7; TRBD1 aligns across 8 bases. V shed 3 bases and J 1 base; nucleotides not matched to a gene: 3. This CDR3 spans 14 amino acids. Looked up from germline, CDR1 is SGHRS and CDR2 is YFSETQ. Full variable domain (missing parts from reference TRBV5-1 and TRBJ2-7): KAGVTQTPRYLIKTRGQQVTLSCSPISGHRSVSWYQQTPGQGLQFLFEYFSETQRNKGNFPGRFSGRQFSNSRSEMNVSTLELGDSALYLCASSSGQGSYEQYFGPGTRLTVT.

This clonotype has more than one count but fewer than ten. The chain carries TRBV6-5 and TRBJ1-1; 11 bases fit TRBD1. This CDR3 has 17 residues. Trimming at V came to 0 bases and at J to 4 bases, leaving 7 bases not matched to a gene. Germline CDR1 reads MNHEY; CDR2 reads SVGAGI. The CDR3 region is CASSYSGQGATGTEAFF. The CDR3, as DNA: TGTGCCAGCAGTTACTCTGGACAGGGGGCTACGGGCACTGAAGCTTTCTTT.

This clonotype appeared a few times. This chain joins TRBV28 and TRBJ1-6; 7 bases are shared with TRBD1. The CDR3 consists of 14 residues. Losses at the gene ends were 6 bases for V and 9 bases for J; bases not matched to a gene: 8. Per the germline V gene, CDR1 is MDHEN and CDR2 is SYDVKM. CDR3 loop: CASSSGQDGSPLHF. The CDR3 DNA is TGTGCCAGCAGCAGTGGACAGGACGGTTCACCCCTCCACTTT.

This clonotype was found a few times. The rearrangement links TRBV2 to TRBJ1-4; D gene uncertain. The V gene's germline CDR1 is SNHLY and CDR2 FYNNEI. The CDR3 has 14 residues. V was pared by 7 bases and J by 6 bases, with 15 bases between. CDR3 sequence (DNA): TGTGCCAGCAATAGGCAACGGAACGATGAAAAACTGTTTTTT. Protein: CASNRQRNDEKLFF.

This clonotype showed up many times. V and J are TRBV20-1 and TRBJ2-1, with no clear D. Per germline, CDR1 DFQATT and CDR2 SNEGSKA (reference sequence). The CDR3 extends over 16 amino acids. Trimming pared 0 bases from V and 3 bases from J, leaving 15 bases between. Here the CDR3 DNA reads TGCAGTGCTAGAGAGGATAGATCACCATTCTACAATGAGCAGTTCTTC. Residues: CSAREDRSPFYNEQFF.

The rearrangement links TRBV7-2 to TRBJ2-4; D is ambiguous. This CDR3 spans 18 amino acids. CDR1 and CDR2 from the germline V gene are SGHTA and FQGNSA. Trimming removed 4 bases from V and 1 base from J, with 20 bases in between. The CDR3 nucleotides are TGTGCCAGCAGCTCCCCGGGTTCGGCCTCCGGGGCCAAAAACATTCAGTACTTC. Its translation: CASSSPGSASGAKNIQYF.